A single sample gave rise to the 31 T cell receptor beta chains below, sequenced in a study of blood T cell repertoires in COVID-19. Only in-frame clones appear in the TCRdb table, and some are missing; sequencing was by immunoSEQ multiplex PCR. The sample yields more than 150,000 clones, roughly 79% seen once. The sample taken for sequencing was peripheral blood. The receptor source for this set is a woman of 80 years or more with COVID-19, enrolled during active disease.

The chain carries TRBV19 and TRBJ1-6; the D gene is possibly TRBD1 (5 bases). The ends were cut back, 7 bases at V and 9 bases at J, with 10 bases in the middle. This CDR3 is 12 amino acids long. Per germline, CDR1 LNHDA and CDR2 SQIVND (reference sequence). The CDR3 loop reads CASTGRGSPLHF. For the CDR3, the DNA is TGTGCCAGTACAGGGAGGGGTTCACCCCTCCACTTT.

The chain combines TRBV6-5 with TRBJ1-5; D not certain. Trimming took 0 bases from V and 3 from J, leaving 6 bases between them. The CDR3 is made up of 14 amino acids. Germline V CDR1 and CDR2: MNHEY, SVGAGI. CDR3 region: CASSYSRFNQPQHF. CDR3 bases: TGTGCCAGCAGTTACTCGCGATTCAATCAGCCCCAGCATTTT.

The genes are TRBV28 and TRBJ2-3; 7 bases match TRBD1. The trim removed 10 bases at V and 2 bases at J, leaving 12 bases unmatched. In germline, CDR1 is MDHEN, CDR2 SYDVKM. The CDR3 has 15 amino acids. Here the CDR3 reads CATQAGTVDTDTQYF. Here the CDR3 DNA reads TGTGCCACCCAAGCCGGGACAGTCGACACAGATACGCAGTATTTT.

This clone was counted a single time. The chain joins TRBV27 to TRBJ1-6; TRBD1 matches at 8 bases. The CDR3 is 14 amino acids. Germline CDR1 is MNHEY and CDR2 is SMNVEV (reference sequence). Trimming took 3 bases from V and 8 from J; bases not matched to a gene: 3. CDR3 amino acids: CASSFQGAHSPLHF. The CDR3 DNA reads as TGTGCCAGCAGTTTTCAGGGGGCGCATTCACCCCTCCACTTT.

The chain links TRBV7-2 to TRBJ2-3; perhaps TRBD1 as D (6 bases). Trimming removed 5 bases at V and 3 bases at J, with 15 bases between. The CDR3 spans 15 residues. Germline values: CDR1 SGHTA, CDR2 FQGNSA. The chain's CDR3 is CASSTSPGETDTQYF. CDR3 in DNA: TGTGCCAGCAGCACAAGCCCAGGGGAAACAGATACGCAGTATTTT.

The CDR3 DNA is TGTGCCAGCAGCCCAGGGCCGGAGGGCACTGAAGCTTTCTTT. It encodes CASSPGPEGTEAFF. The chain joins TRBV9 to TRBJ1-1, with D possibly matching TRBD1 (5 bases). There are 14 residues in the CDR3. V lost 4 bases to trimming and J lost 4 bases, with 14 bases between them. Germline-derived CDR1 and CDR2 are SGDLS and YYNGEE.

The rearrangement uses TRBV6-1 and TRBJ1-4; D gene uncertain. The germline CDR1 and CDR2 sequences are MNHNS and SASEGT. Trimming took off 1 base at V and 7 bases at J, with 13 bases between the two ends. The CDR3 runs to 15 residues. CDR3 nucleotide sequence: TGTGCCAGCAGTGAAGGATACGGGGATGGTGAAAAACTGTTTTTT. This translates into CASSEGYGDGEKLFF.

This clone has only one observation. V gene TRBV20-1 combines with J gene TRBJ1-1; a possible D gene is TRBD1 (5 bases). Germline V lookup: CDR1 DFQATT, CDR2 SNEGSKA (reference sequence). The CDR3 covers 15 residues. With 3 bases removed from V and 0 bases from J, the gap between germline ends came to 14 bases. CDR3 nucleotides: TGCAGTGCTAGTCGCCCAGGGCCTATGAACACTGAAGCTTTCTTT. It specifies CSASRPGPMNTEAFF.

The V gene is TRBV27, the J gene TRBJ1-6, with D possibly matching TRBD1 (5 bases). CDR1 and CDR2 (germline): MNHEY, SMNVEV (reference sequence). CDR3 length: 14 amino acids. V was cut by 2 bases and J by 7 bases, with 9 bases left in between. This CDR3 is CASSLGRVNSPLHF. The CDR3 region has the DNA TGTGCCAGCAGTTTAGGCAGGGTCAATTCACCCCTCCACTTT.

This chain joins TRBV19 and TRBJ1-5; 8 bases align to TRBD1. The CDR3 covers 14 residues. From germline, CDR1 is LNHDA and CDR2 SQIVND (reference sequence). The V gene end was trimmed by 10 bases and the J gene end by 4 bases; junction bases not matched to a gene: 9. The CDR3 protein is CATLRTGSNQPQHF. The CDR3 DNA reads TGTGCCACCCTCAGGACAGGGAGTAATCAGCCCCAGCATTTT.

The rearrangement uses TRBV11-3 and TRBJ1-2, with TRBD1 matching over 9 bases. The CDR3 extends over 15 amino acids. V lost 4 bases, J lost 1 base, and 4 bases stayed unmatched. Germline V lookup: CDR1 SGHNT, CDR2 YENEEA. The CDR3 region is CASSYRDRVNYGYTF. The CDR3 DNA reads as TGTGCCAGCAGCTACCGGGACAGGGTTAACTATGGCTACACCTTC.

J is TRBJ1-2 and V is TRBV4-2; no reliable D call. The germline CDR1 and CDR2 sequences are LGHNA and YNFKEQ. V lost 2 bases and J 5 bases, leaving 9 bases between the germline ends. This CDR3 comprises 13 residues. CDR3 sequence (DNA): TGTGCCAGCAGCCAATCTGCGGGGTATGGCTACACCTTC. This encodes CASSQSAGYGYTF.

The chain carries TRBV15 and TRBJ2-1; 8 nucleotides align to TRBD1. From germline, CDR1 is LNHNV and CDR2 YYDKDF (reference sequence). This CDR3 spans 16 amino acids. With 0 bases clipped from V and 8 bases from J, the junction kept 9 bases outside the gene matches. The CDR3 sequence is CATSRDRDRRIDEQFF. The DNA of the CDR3 is TGTGCCACCAGCAGAGACCGGGACAGGCGAATTGATGAGCAGTTCTTC. The variable domain in full, completed from reference TRBV15 and TRBJ2-1, reads DAMVIQNPRYQVTQFGKPVTLSCSQTLNHNVMYWYQQKSSQAPKLLFHYYDKDFNNEADTPDNFQSRRPNTSFCFLDIRSPGLGDTAMYLCATSRDRDRRIDEQFFGPGTRLTVL.

This chain connects TRBV5-6 to TRBJ2-7; 11 positions agree with TRBD1. This CDR3 has 15 residues. J was trimmed by 2 bases and V by 5 bases; bases with no gene match: 6. Germline CDR1 reads SGHDT; CDR2 reads YYEEEE. The CDR3: CASRDGTGGPYEQYF. The CDR3 region has the DNA TGTGCCAGCAGAGATGGGACAGGGGGACCCTACGAGCAGTACTTC.

The chain has TRBV28 and TRBJ2-3, with a weak D call TRBD2 (5 bases). Germline V gives CDR1 MDHEN, CDR2 SYDVKM. CDR3 length: 13 amino acids. V dropped 8 bases and J dropped 1 base, with 10 bases sitting between them. CDR3 in amino acids: CASGSGGTDTQYF. The CDR3, as DNA: TGTGCCAGCGGGAGCGGTGGCACAGATACGCAGTATTTT. Full variable domain (missing parts from reference TRBV28 and TRBJ2-3): DVKVTQSSRYLVKRTGEKVFLECVQDMDHENMFWYRQDPGLGLRLIYFSYDVKMKEKGDIPEGYSVSREKKERFSLILESASTNQTSMYLCASGSGGTDTQYFGPGTRLTVL.

The J gene is TRBJ1-4, the V gene TRBV4-1; TRBD1 agrees at 9 bases. The J segment lost 2 bases and the V segment lost 5 bases, leaving 6 bases of the junction unmatched. Germline-derived CDR1 and CDR2 are MGHRA and YSYEKL. The CDR3 runs to 16 residues. The CDR3 DNA follows: TGCGCCAGCAGCGTACAGGGGGCAGGGACTAATGAAAAACTGTTTTTT. It yields the protein CASSVQGAGTNEKLFF.

The CDR3 DNA reads as TGCGCCAGCAGCCAACAGGGGACTGGAAACACCATATATTTT. Amino acid sequence: CASSQQGTGNTIYF. This chain links TRBV5-1 with TRBJ1-3; 7 bases agree with TRBD1. The CDR3 is made up of 14 amino acids. The V gene end was trimmed by 4 bases and the J gene end by 2 bases; junction bases not matched to a gene: 3. The germline CDR1 and CDR2 sequences are SGHRS and YFSETQ.

This chain connects TRBV14 to TRBJ1-2, with TRBD1 matching over 12 bases. CDR1 is SGHDN and CDR2 is FVKESK in the germline V gene. The CDR3 has 15 residues. V was clipped by 5 bases and J by 8 bases; unmatched bases: 9. DNA for the CDR3: TGTGCCAGCAGCGAACCGGGACAGGGGGCCGGGGGCTACACCTTC. Residues: CASSEPGQGAGGYTF. Supplemented by reference TRBV14 and TRBJ1-2, the full variable domain reads EAGVTQFPSHSVIEKGQTVTLRCDPISGHDNLYWYRRVMGKEIKFLLHFVKESKQDESGMPNNRFLAERTGGTYSTLKVQPAELEDSGVYFCASSEPGQGAGGYTFGSGTRLTVV.

The genes are TRBV6-2 or TRBV6-3 and TRBJ1-2, with D tentatively TRBD1 (5 bases). CDR1 and CDR2 from the germline V gene are MNHEY and SVGEGT. Trimming pared 5 bases from V and 5 bases from J, leaving 15 bases between. This CDR3 is 14 amino acids long. CDR3 DNA sequence: TGTGCCAGCAGTCACCGACAGAACGCGTATGGCTACACCTTC. It translates to CASSHRQNAYGYTF.

This clone occurred many times. The V and J genes are TRBV12-3 or TRBV12-4 and TRBJ2-7, with D possibly TRBD2 on 6 matching bases. This CDR3 contains 12 residues. The V end lost 6 bases, the J end lost 3 bases, and 9 bases lay between the germline ends. The CDR3 coding sequence is TGTGCCAGCAGCCCGGGGGTCTACGAGCAGTACTTC. Amino acids: CASSPGVYEQYF.

The chain carries TRBV6-6 and TRBJ1-4, with D uncertain. The CDR3 length is 15 residues. V was trimmed by 2 bases and J by 5 bases, leaving 12 bases between them. The germline CDR1 and CDR2 sequences are MNHNY and SVGAGI (reference sequence). CDR3 nucleotide sequence: TGTGCCAGCAGTTACGCGAGGGAAATAAATGAAAAACTGTTTTTT. Translating it yields CASSYAREINEKLFF.

The J gene is TRBJ2-7, the V gene TRBV9; possible D gene TRBD2, 5 bases. CDR3 length: 14 amino acids. V lost 4 bases and J lost 0, with 11 bases in between. Germline V gives CDR1 SGDLS, CDR2 YYNGEE. The DNA of the CDR3 is TGTGCCAGCAGCTCTAGCATCGGCTCCTACGAGCAGTACTTC. It specifies CASSSSIGSYEQYF.

The chain links TRBV19 to TRBJ2-5; the match to TRBD1 covers 8 bases. Germline V CDR1 and CDR2: LNHDA, SQIVND (reference sequence). The CDR3 sequence is 13 residues long. V dropped 5 bases and J dropped 5; count of bases not matched to a gene: 4. The CDR3: CASSAHRGETQYF. The DNA of the CDR3 is TGTGCCAGTAGTGCCCACAGGGGGGAGACCCAGTACTTC.

The chain employs TRBV5-5 and TRBJ2-7, with D possibly matching TRBD2 (6 bases). The CDR3 is 13 residues long. Germline values: CDR1 SGHKS, CDR2 YYEKEE (reference sequence). V was shortened by 7 bases and J by 6 bases, with 17 bases between the two germline ends. The CDR3 sequence is CASAGQGLAEQYF. CDR3 sequence (DNA): TGTGCCAGCGCGGGGCAGGGTCTCGCCGAGCAGTACTTC.

The chain joins TRBV27 to TRBJ1-5; perhaps TRBD1 as D (5 bases). The CDR3 runs to 17 residues. Trimming removed 3 bases at V and 0 bases at J, with 15 bases between. Per germline, CDR1 MNHEY and CDR2 SMNVEV (reference sequence). In nucleotides, the CDR3 is TGTGCCAGCAGTTTTAGGGGCGACCATAATAGCAATCAGCCCCAGCATTTT. Protein sequence: CASSFRGDHNSNQPQHF.

The chain recombines TRBV6-6 with TRBJ2-1; TRBD1 aligns across 8 bases. This CDR3 is 14 amino acids long. From germline, CDR1 is MNHNY and CDR2 SVGAGI (reference sequence). V lost 7 bases to trimming and J lost 8 bases; unmatched junction nucleotides: 10. The CDR3 sequence: CASTLGQGAHEQFF. CDR3 bases: TGTGCCAGCACCCTCGGGCAGGGGGCACATGAGCAGTTCTTC.

The chain is built from TRBV29-1 and TRBJ2-1; 7 nucleotides agree with TRBD1. Germline lookup yields CDR1 SQVTM and CDR2 ANQGSEA. CDR3 length: 13 amino acids. Unmatched junction bases numbered 6, after V lost 6 bases and J lost 4 bases. CDR3 sequence (DNA): TGCAGCGTGGGCGAGGGGGCGTACAATGAGCAGTTCTTC. Its translation is CSVGEGAYNEQFF.

The gene calls are TRBV19 and TRBJ1-5; the D gene is possibly TRBD1 (6 bases). The length of the CDR3 is 15 residues. Germline-derived CDR1 and CDR2 are LNHDA and SQIVND (reference sequence). V was pared by 5 bases and J by 3 bases, with 14 bases between. DNA of the CDR3: TGTGCCAGTAGTCCATATCAGGGGTCCAATCAGCCCCAGCATTTT. Its protein is CASSPYQGSNQPQHF.

This chain joins TRBV6-1 and TRBJ2-1, with TRBD1 as a possible D gene (5 bases). The CDR3 loop spans 18 amino acids. From germline, CDR1 is MNHNS and CDR2 SASEGT. V gave up 0 bases and J gave up 3 bases, with 18 bases separating them. The DNA for the CDR3 is TGTGCCAGCAGTGAAGCCGTAAAGGGGTCAAACTACTACAATGAGCAGTTCTTC. Translation: CASSEAVKGSNYYNEQFF.

This chain links TRBV6-6 with TRBJ2-4, with D unresolved. Deletions cut 2 bases from V and 0 bases from J, with 5 bases between. The CDR3 consists of 14 residues. From germline, CDR1 is MNHNY and CDR2 SVGAGI (reference sequence). The CDR3 reads CASSYTGAKNIQYF. The CDR3 region has the DNA TGTGCCAGCAGTTACACGGGAGCCAAAAACATTCAGTACTTC.

V is TRBV9 and J is TRBJ1-1; 8 positions match TRBD1. The trim removed 5 bases at V and 4 bases at J, leaving 4 bases unmatched. The CDR3 covers 13 residues. Per germline, CDR1 SGDLS and CDR2 YYNGEE. CDR3 amino acids: CASSPTGGTEAFF. The CDR3 nucleotides read TGTGCCAGCAGTCCTACAGGGGGCACTGAAGCTTTCTTT.